Below, 24 T cell receptor beta chains from the same sample are listed, as sequenced in a study of cytotoxic CD8 clonotypes in ibrutinib-treated CLL. Assay: immunoSEQ multiplex PCR; the TCRdb copy retains only in-frame clones and omits some. This table has 30,000 or so clones, around 52% appearing once. The material was PBMCs, obtained before ibrutinib treatment. Source of these receptors: a human donor with chronic lymphocytic leukemia.

Concerning this clone: Within the sample, other DNA sequences also encode this same CDR3. The chain combines TRBV11-2 with TRBJ2-2; D gene unclear. V shed 0 bases and J shed 2 bases, with 4 bases lying between them. This CDR3 contains 14 residues. The germline gives CDR1 SGHAT, CDR2 FQNNGV. The CDR3 spells CASSLDLNTGELFF. The DNA of the CDR3 is TGTGCCAGCAGCTTAGATCTTAACACCGGGGAGCTGTTTTTT.

This chain connects TRBV7-8 to TRBJ2-7; D remains ambiguous. V was trimmed by 2 bases and J by 6 bases, leaving 17 bases between them. The CDR3 spans 15 residues. Germline loops: CDR1 SGHVS, CDR2 FQNEAQ. This CDR3 is CASSLTSGVDREQYF. The CDR3, as DNA: TGTGCCAGCAGCTTAACCTCCGGAGTCGACCGCGAGCAGTACTTC.

The chain links TRBV7-7 to TRBJ2-7, with TRBD1 matching over 8 bases. The CDR3 runs 14 residues. Germline V lookup: CDR1 SSHAT, CDR2 FNYEAQ (reference sequence). The J segment lost 2 bases and the V segment lost 4 bases, leaving 4 bases of the junction unmatched. CDR3 sequence (DNA): TGTGCCAGCAGCTCCGGGACAGGCACCTACGAGCAGTACTTC. Residues: CASSSGTGTYEQYF.

The table lists this clone with many counts. The sample carries other DNA sequences with the same CDR3. The rearrangement uses TRBV10-3 and TRBJ2-3; no definite D call. This CDR3 region has 12 residues. CDR1 is ENHRY and CDR2 is SYGVKD in the germline V gene. The V end was cut by 1 base, the J end by 5 bases, with 4 bases between. CDR3 nucleotide sequence: TGTGCCATCAGTGAGTGGGAAGATACGCAGTATTTT. It yields the protein CAISEWEDTQYF.

This clone was counted a few times. This sequence joins TRBV5-6 and TRBJ2-2; D gene unclear. The germline gives CDR1 SGHDT, CDR2 YYEEEE. The CDR3 runs 12 residues. Trimming left V 0 bases short and J 6 bases short, with 3 bases between. The CDR3 loop reads CASSLDPGELFF. The CDR3 DNA is TGTGCCAGCAGCTTGGATCCCGGGGAGCTGTTTTTT.

The V and J genes are TRBV28 and TRBJ1-3; 9 bases fit TRBD1. Trimming at V came to 4 bases and at J to 0 bases, leaving 13 bases not matched to a gene. CDR3 length equals 19 residues. Per germline, CDR1 MDHEN and CDR2 SYDVKM. The CDR3 here is CASSSPRGTGPHSGNTIYF. In DNA, the CDR3 is TGTGCCAGCAGTTCCCCCCGGGGGACAGGGCCCCACTCTGGAAACACCATATATTTT.

This clone is termed medium-sized. The V and J genes are TRBV7-2 and TRBJ2-2; D perhaps matches TRBD2 (5 bases). CDR3 length: 14 amino acids. Per germline, CDR1 SGHTA and CDR2 FQGNSA. The V end lost 7 bases, the J end lost 6 bases, and 15 bases lay between the germline ends. CDR3 protein: CASTPYGKAGELFF. CDR3 DNA sequence: TGTGCCAGCACCCCGTACGGGAAGGCCGGGGAGCTGTTTTTT.

The sample holds a few counts of this clone. J is TRBJ1-1 and V is TRBV11-2, with D perhaps TRBD1 (6 bases). Per germline, CDR1 SGHAT and CDR2 FQNNGV. V was clipped by 1 base and J by 8 bases, with 11 bases between them. The CDR3 length is 13 residues. The CDR3 protein is CASSLGWTEEAFF. CDR3 coding DNA: TGTGCCAGCAGCTTAGGATGGACAGAAGAAGCTTTCTTT.

This chain connects TRBV7-6 to TRBJ1-6, with 8 bases that match TRBD1. This CDR3 has 15 residues. Trimming at V came to 6 bases and at J to 6 bases, leaving 7 bases not matched to a gene. Germline lookup yields CDR1 SGHVS and CDR2 FNYEAQ. The CDR3 spells CASSPWTGINSPLHF. The CDR3 DNA sequence: TGTGCCAGCAGTCCCTGGACAGGGATTAATTCACCCCTCCACTTT. The complete variable domain, with remaining parts taken from reference TRBV7-6 and TRBJ1-6, reads GAGVSQSPRYKVTKRGQDVALRCDPISGHVSLYWYRQALGQGPEFLTYFNYEAQQDKSGLPNDRFSAERPEGSISTLTIQRTEQRDSAMYRCASSPWTGINSPLHFGNGTRLTVT.

CDR3 amino acids: CASSLVLAGTDTQYF. CDR3 nucleotides: TGCGCCAGCAGCTTGGTTCTAGCGGGAACAGATACGCAGTATTTT. V and J are TRBV5-1 and TRBJ2-3; 9 bases match TRBD2. V was pared by 0 bases and J by 3 bases, with 2 bases of the junction left unmatched. Germline assignment: CDR1 SGHRS and CDR2 YFSETQ. The CDR3 consists of 15 residues.

V usage is TRBV13 and J usage is TRBJ2-3; D is unresolved. V was shortened by 1 base and J by 8 bases, with 7 bases between the two germline ends. The germline V gene encodes CDR1 PRHDT and CDR2 FYEKMQ (reference sequence). The CDR3 is made up of 12 amino acids. CDR3 region: CASSLVGFTQYF. The DNA for the CDR3 is TGTGCCAGCAGCTTAGTGGGGTTTACGCAGTATTTT.

The V gene is TRBV7-2, the J gene TRBJ2-5; either TRBD1 or TRBD2 may fit D (6 bases each). V was trimmed by 4 bases and J by 2 bases, leaving 14 bases between them. Germline-derived CDR1 and CDR2 are SGHTA and FQGNSA. The CDR3 is made up of 15 amino acids. The CDR3 bases are TGTGCCAGCAGCTCCCCGGGGGCCGCTCAAGAGACCCAGTACTTC. Residues: CASSSPGAAQETQYF.

The chain links TRBV6-6 to TRBJ2-7; D is uncertain. The CDR3 is 16 residues long. V was trimmed by 4 bases and J by 3 bases, leaving 19 bases between them. Looked up from germline, CDR1 is MNHNY and CDR2 is SVGAGI (reference sequence). This chain's CDR3 is CASSSGPADGNYEQYF. The CDR3 DNA sequence: TGTGCCAGCAGTTCCGGTCCCGCGGACGGAAACTACGAGCAGTACTTC.

The CDR3 is CASSPSLAGSWETQYF. Written as DNA, the CDR3 is TGTGCCAGCTCCCCGAGCCTAGCGGGGAGTTGGGAGACCCAGTACTTC. The chain uses TRBV18 and TRBJ2-5, with 9 bases aligning to TRBD2. This CDR3 is built from 16 residues. Germline CDR1 is KGHSH and CDR2 is LQKENI. V lost 6 bases and J lost 5; bases outside the gene matches: 13.

The V and J genes are TRBV18 and TRBJ2-5; tentatively, D is TRBD1 (5 bases). Germline lookup yields CDR1 KGHSH and CDR2 LQKENI. The V and J ends lost 3 bases and 2 bases respectively, with 13 bases between them. CDR3 length equals 15 residues. The CDR3 is CASSPTQATQETQYF. Here the CDR3 DNA reads TGTGCCAGCTCACCTACACAGGCTACACAAGAGACCCAGTACTTC.

V usage is TRBV19 and J usage is TRBJ1-1; D is possibly TRBD1 (5 bases). In germline, CDR1 is LNHDA, CDR2 SQIVND (reference sequence). Between the trimmed V and J ends, which lost 4 bases and 4 bases, there was a span of 16 bases. CDR3 length equals 15 residues. CDR3 DNA: TGTGCCAGTAGTACCGAGACCCATAGGGGCACTGAAGCTTTCTTT. Translated, it gives CASSTETHRGTEAFF.

This clone was observed a single time. This chain uses TRBV29-1 with TRBJ1-2, with no clear D. The CDR3 runs to 12 residues. CDR1 is SQVTM, CDR2 ANQGSEA, per germline. V lost 2 bases to trimming and J lost 2 bases, with 6 bases between them. CDR3 amino acids: CSVESPNYGYTF. The CDR3 bases are TGCAGCGTTGAATCCCCCAACTATGGCTACACCTTC.

V gene TRBV13 combines with J gene TRBJ1-1; 9 bases line up with TRBD1. V lost 5 bases and J lost 10; bases outside the gene matches: 14. The CDR3 spans 15 residues. Germline V gene sequence: CDR1 PRHDT, CDR2 FYEKMQ (reference sequence). DNA of the CDR3: TGTGCCAGCAGCCGCAAAGGGACAGGGTTTTTGGGAGCTTTCTTT. Encoded protein: CASSRKGTGFLGAFF.

J is TRBJ2-2 and V is TRBV6-5; tentative D call: TRBD2 (5 bases). The V gene lost 0 bases and the J gene lost 5 bases, with 7 bases spanning the gap. The CDR3 consists of 14 residues. The germline V gene has CDR1 MNHEY and CDR2 SVGAGI. The CDR3 nucleotides are TGTGCCAGCAGTTACTCCGGGATTACCGGGGAGCTGTTTTTT. Translation gives CASSYSGITGELFF.

The chain couples TRBV7-7 to TRBJ2-6; no definite D call. CDR1 is SSHAT, CDR2 FNYEAQ, per germline (reference sequence). This CDR3 has 18 residues. The V end was cut by 5 bases, the J end by 1 base, with 18 bases between. CDR3 DNA sequence: TGTGCCAGCAGCCACTACCCAGCTCCGCATTCTGGGGCCAACGTCCTGACTTTC. This codes for CASSHYPAPHSGANVLTF.

V is TRBV11-2 and J is TRBJ2-6; TRBD1 matches 8 bases. The germline CDR1 and CDR2 sequences are SGHAT and FQNNGV. The V segment lost 5 bases and the J segment 0 bases; nucleotides outside the gene matches: 6. The CDR3 extends over 17 amino acids. CDR3 in DNA: TGTGCCAGCAGCGACCGGGACAGGTACTCTGGGGCCAACGTCCTGACTTTC. This codes for CASSDRDRYSGANVLTF.

This clone was observed a handful of times. J is TRBJ2-3 and V is TRBV19, with D maybe TRBD1 (6 bases). V lost 6 bases and J lost 5, with 18 bases in between. Germline CDR1 is LNHDA and CDR2 is SQIVND (reference sequence). The CDR3 contains 15 residues. As DNA, the CDR3 is TGTGCCAGTAGCCCTGTCGAGACAGGTTTAGATACGCAGTATTTT. It encodes CASSPVETGLDTQYF.

This chain connects TRBV19 to TRBJ1-4, with unresolved D. V lost 3 bases and J 8 bases, leaving 10 bases between the germline ends. Germline CDR1 is LNHDA and CDR2 is SQIVND (reference sequence). The CDR3 totals 13 residues. In nucleotides, the CDR3 is TGTGCCAGTAGTATGGATCAAGGGGAAAAACTGTTTTTT. Protein sequence: CASSMDQGEKLFF. Full variable domain (missing parts from reference TRBV19 and TRBJ1-4): DGGITQSPKYLFRKEGQNVTLSCEQNLNHDAMYWYRQDPGQGLRLIYYSQIVNDFQKGDIAEGYSVSREKKESFPLTVTSAQKNPTAFYLCASSMDQGEKLFFGSGTQLSVL.

The V call is TRBV5-8, the J call TRBJ1-5, with 7 bases aligning to TRBD1. Per the germline V gene, CDR1 is SGHTS and CDR2 is YDEGEE. V lost 2 bases, J lost 2 bases, and 4 bases stayed unmatched. The CDR3 covers 15 residues. In DNA form, the CDR3 reads TGTGCCAGCAGCTTTACAGGGGACGGCAATCAGCCCCAGCATTTT. Amino acid sequence: CASSFTGDGNQPQHF. Based on the CDR3 plus reference TRBV5-8 and TRBJ1-5, the full variable domain is EAGVTQSPTHLIKTRGQQATLRCSPISGHTSVYWYQQALGLGLQFLLWYDEGEERNRGNFPPRFSGRQFPNYSSELNVNALELEDSALYLCASSFTGDGNQPQHFGDGTRLSIL.